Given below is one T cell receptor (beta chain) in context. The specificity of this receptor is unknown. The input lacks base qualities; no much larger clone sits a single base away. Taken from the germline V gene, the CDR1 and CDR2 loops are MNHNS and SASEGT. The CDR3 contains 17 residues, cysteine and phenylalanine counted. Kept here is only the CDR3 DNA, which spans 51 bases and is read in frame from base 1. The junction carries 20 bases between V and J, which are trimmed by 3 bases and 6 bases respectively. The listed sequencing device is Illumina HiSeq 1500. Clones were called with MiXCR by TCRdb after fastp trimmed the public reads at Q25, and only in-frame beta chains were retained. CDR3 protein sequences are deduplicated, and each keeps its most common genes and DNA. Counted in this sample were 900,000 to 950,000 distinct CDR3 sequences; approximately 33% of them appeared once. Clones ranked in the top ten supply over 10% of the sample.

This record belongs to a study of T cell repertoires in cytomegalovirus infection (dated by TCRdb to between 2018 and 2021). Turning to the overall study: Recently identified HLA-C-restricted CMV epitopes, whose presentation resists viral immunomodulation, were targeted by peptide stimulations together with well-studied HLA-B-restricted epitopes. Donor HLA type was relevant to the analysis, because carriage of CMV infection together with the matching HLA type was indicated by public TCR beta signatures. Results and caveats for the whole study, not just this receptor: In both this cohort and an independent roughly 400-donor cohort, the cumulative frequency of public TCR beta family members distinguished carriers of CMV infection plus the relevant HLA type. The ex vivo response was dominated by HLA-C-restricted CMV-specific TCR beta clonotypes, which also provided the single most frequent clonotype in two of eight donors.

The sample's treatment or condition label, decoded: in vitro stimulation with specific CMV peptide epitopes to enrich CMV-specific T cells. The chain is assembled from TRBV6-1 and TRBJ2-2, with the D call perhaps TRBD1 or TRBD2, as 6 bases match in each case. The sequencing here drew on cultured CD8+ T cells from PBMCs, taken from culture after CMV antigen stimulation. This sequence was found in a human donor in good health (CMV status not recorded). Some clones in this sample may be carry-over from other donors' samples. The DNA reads TGTGCCAGCAGTGACCGAGGAGGGGCAGGGGTTGCCGGGGAGCTGTTTTTT. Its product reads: CASSDRGGAGVAGELFF.